The rows below give T cell receptor beta chains drawn from one sample of a study of blood T cell repertoires in COVID-19. Measured with immunoSEQ multiplex PCR; TCRdb has only the in-frame clones, and not every one. The data contain hundreds of thousands of clones, 82% of them seen just once; the ten biggest clones take up 5%. The sample was PBMCs or T cells enriched from blood (not recorded which). The receptors were sampled from a man aged 40-50 years who had been exposed to COVID-19. Each CDR3 is given with its conserved first and last residue. D genes are given only for firm matches. Size is stated for part of the rows, as once, few or many counts, or as a class when the clone is expanded.

>TRBJ2-1|TRBV6-1|-|TRBD2
CASSELETGLAGALFF
TGTGCCAGCAGTGAACTGGAGACGGGACTAGCGGGAGCGCTGTTCTTC
>TRBJ1-2|TRBV29-1|once|-
CSEGDGYTF
TGCAGCGAAGGGGATGGCTACACCTTC
>TRBJ1-3|TRBV21-1|-|-
CASSFRGFSGNTIYF
TGTGCCAGCAGCTTCAGGGGCTTCTCTGGAAACACCATATATTTT
>TRBJ2-3|TRBV9|once|TRBD2
CASSVGLAGVSDTQYF
TGTGCCAGCAGCGTAGGCCTAGCGGGAGTGTCAGATACGCAGTATTTT
>TRBJ1-6|TRBV27|-|-
CASRRFAGLTGSRSYNSPLHF
TGTGCCAGCAGGCGTTTCGCGGGCTTAACAGGGTCAAGGTCCTATAATTCACCCCTCCACTTT
>TRBJ1-3|TRBV6-5|-|-
CASREVFSGNTIYF
TGTGCCAGCAGAGAGGTCTTCTCTGGAAACACCATATATTTT
>TRBJ1-2|TRBV6-5|-|TRBD1
CASTVDRAYGYTF
TGTGCCAGCACCGTCGACAGGGCCTATGGCTACACCTTC
>TRBJ2-4|TRBV3-1/TRBV3-2|-|TRBD2
CASSQRANKAGKNIQYF
TGTGCCAGCAGCCAAAGGGCTAATAAAGCGGGAAAAAACATTCAGTACTTC
>TRBJ1-1|TRBV19|-|TRBD1
CASSQIGGAGTGGVGTEAFF
TGTGCCAGTAGTCAAATTGGTGGAGCCGGGACAGGGGGCGTCGGGACTGAAGCTTTCTTT
>TRBJ2-7|TRBV21-1|-|-
CASSKGTSGATGAYEQYF
TGTGCCAGCAGCAAAGGGACTAGCGGGGCGACGGGGGCCTACGAGCAGTACTTC
>TRBJ2-2|TRBV19|-|-
CASGSPLTGLNTGELFF
TGTGCCAGTGGCAGCCCCCTCACAGGGTTAAACACCGGGGAGCTGTTTTTT
>TRBJ2-3|TRBV11-3|-|-
CASSLGASGPTDTQYF
TGTGCCAGCAGCTTGGGTGCGAGCGGCCCCACAGATACGCAGTATTTT
>TRBJ2-1|TRBV29-1|-|TRBD2
CSVEDGRLAGVVPEQFF
TGCAGCGTTGAAGATGGGCGGCTAGCGGGAGTGGTTCCTGAGCAGTTCTTC